Below are 25 T cell receptor beta chains sequenced from a single sample in a study of T cell clones after liver transplantation. Some clones are missing from TCRdb's copy, which holds only in-frame ones; the method was immunoSEQ multiplex PCR. The profile shows tens of thousands of clones, roughly 84% of them singletons. The sample was CD4+ T cells from blood, taken less than 50 months after liver transplant. The receptors stem from a human patient who received a liver transplant. Some T cells may be transferred from the graft donor.

This clone appeared a few times. The chain uses TRBV9 and TRBJ1-6; D gene uncertain. The V end was cut by 3 bases, the J end by 10 bases, with 11 bases between. CDR1 and CDR2 (germline): SGDLS, YYNGEE. The CDR3 spans 13 residues. CDR3 sequence (DNA): TGTGCCAGCAGCGGATCCAGGCTCTCACCCCTCCACTTT. Its protein product is CASSGSRLSPLHF.

The V call is TRBV4-2, the J call TRBJ1-2; unclear D gene. Trimming shortened V by 3 bases and J by 5 bases, and 19 bases separated the two germline ends. Germline V CDR1 and CDR2: LGHNA, YNFKEQ. The CDR3 loop spans 16 amino acids. DNA of the CDR3: TGTGCCAGCAGCCACGACCTATCCTCTAACGGATATGGCTACACCTTC. This encodes CASSHDLSSNGYGYTF.

The V and J genes are TRBV5-1 and TRBJ1-1, with D unresolved. Trimming removed 3 bases from V and 1 base from J, with 13 bases in between. From germline, CDR1 is SGHRS and CDR2 YFSETQ. The CDR3 runs 15 residues. The CDR3 DNA reads TGCGCCAGCAGCTACCATGCGGCGGAGAACACTGAAGCTTTCTTT. Protein product: CASSYHAAENTEAFF.

The genes are TRBV11-1 and TRBJ2-3; D may correspond to TRBD1 or TRBD2 (5 bases each). V lost 6 bases and J lost 0, with 16 bases in between. Germline lookup yields CDR1 SGHAT and CDR2 FQDESV (reference sequence). This CDR3 has 16 residues. Written as DNA, the CDR3 is TGTGCCAGCAGAGACAATGGGGGAGCTAGCACAGATACGCAGTATTTT. Amino acids: CASRDNGGASTDTQYF.

The chain has TRBV27 and TRBJ2-1; 13 bases agree with TRBD2. With V trimmed by 6 bases and J by 5 bases, 4 bases remained unmatched. Per the germline V gene, CDR1 is MNHEY and CDR2 is SMNVEV (reference sequence). The CDR3 length is 15 residues. CDR3 protein: CASRAGLAGDNEQFF. The CDR3, as DNA: TGTGCCAGCAGGGCCGGACTAGCGGGAGACAATGAGCAGTTCTTC.

The CDR3 DNA reads TGTGCCAGCAGTTTAAGGGGGGCGCGCGGGTACGAGCAGTACTTC. Amino acids: CASSLRGARGYEQYF. This sequence joins TRBV28 and TRBJ2-7; tentatively, D is TRBD1 or TRBD2 (6 bases each). There are 15 residues in the CDR3. Trimming removed 2 bases from V and 4 bases from J, with 15 bases in between. Germline V gene sequence: CDR1 MDHEN, CDR2 SYDVKM.

The chain combines TRBV23-1 with TRBJ2-7; TRBD1 matches at 8 bases. TRBV23-1 is noted as an ORF with a role that remains uncertain. The CDR3 has 15 amino acids. J gave up 6 bases and V 5 bases, and 12 bases lay outside the gene matches. The CDR3 sequence is CASSNTGTGRSEQYF. The DNA of the CDR3 is TGCGCCAGCAGTAATACCGGGACAGGCCGGTCCGAGCAGTACTTC.

The chain couples TRBV7-2 to TRBJ2-6; D is possibly TRBD1 (6 bases). This CDR3 contains 17 residues. Germline V CDR1 and CDR2: SGHTA, FQGNSA. Between the trimmed V and J ends, which lost 4 bases and 0 bases, there was a span of 13 bases. The CDR3 is CASSYGTTSSGANVLTF. The DNA of the CDR3 is TGTGCCAGCAGCTATGGGACAACTTCCTCTGGGGCCAACGTCCTGACTTTC.

As regards this clone: One junction end does not reproduce the germline sequence, and a read error may be involved. This chain links TRBV6-6 with TRBJ2-7; D unresolved. The CDR3 totals 8 residues. Germline V CDR1 and CDR2: MNHNY, SVGAGI (reference sequence). The CDR3 here is CASIITPF. Here the CDR3 DNA reads TGTGCCAGCATTATAACCCCCTTC.

The rearrangement uses TRBV6-5 and TRBJ1-2; D not resolved. The V gene lost 8 bases and the J gene lost 7 bases, with 14 bases spanning the gap. CDR1 MNHEY and CDR2 SVGAGI come from the germline V gene. This CDR3 is 12 amino acids long. CDR3 sequence (DNA): TGTGCCAGCCGGGCAAGGGAAAGTGGCTACACCTTC. This sequence encodes CASRARESGYTF.

The chain carries TRBV10-3 and TRBJ2-3; 13 nucleotides match TRBD2. Germline V lookup: CDR1 ENHRY, CDR2 SYGVKD. The CDR3 covers 16 residues. V trimming: 4 bases; J trimming: 2 bases; junction bases outside the gene matches: 3. The DNA of the CDR3 is TGTGCCATCAGTGCGGGACTAGCGGGGCACACAGATACGCAGTATTTT. Its translation: CAISAGLAGHTDTQYF.

The chain links TRBV7-9 to TRBJ1-2, with D unclear. CDR1 is SEHNR and CDR2 is FQNEAQ in the germline V gene (reference sequence). The CDR3 covers 13 residues. Trimming took off 1 base at V and 3 bases at J, with 6 bases between the two ends. CDR3 coding DNA: TGTGCCAGCAGCTTAGATGCAGACTATGGCTACACCTTC. Its translation: CASSLDADYGYTF.

The rearrangement uses TRBV15 and TRBJ1-2; TRBD1 matches at 7 bases. CDR3 size: 15 residues. CDR1 LNHNV and CDR2 YYDKDF come from the germline V gene (reference sequence). Trimming took 0 bases from V and 4 from J; bases not matched to a gene: 5. Written as DNA, the CDR3 is TGTGCCACCAGCAGAGATCCCACAGGGGCCTATGGCTACACCTTC. The encoded protein is CATSRDPTGAYGYTF. Variable domain in full (rest from reference TRBV15 and TRBJ1-2): DAMVIQNPRYQVTQFGKPVTLSCSQTLNHNVMYWYQQKSSQAPKLLFHYYDKDFNNEADTPDNFQSRRPNTSFCFLDIRSPGLGDTAMYLCATSRDPTGAYGYTFGSGTRLTVV.

The chain combines TRBV9 with TRBJ1-2; D is possibly TRBD1 (5 bases). The germline CDR1 and CDR2 sequences are SGDLS and YYNGEE. Trimming took 3 bases from V and 8 from J, leaving 14 bases between them. The CDR3 has 13 amino acids. The CDR3 region is CASSAGGMRGYTF. DNA for the CDR3: TGTGCCAGCAGCGCCGGGGGTATGCGAGGCTACACCTTC. Filled out from reference TRBV9 and TRBJ1-2, the complete variable domain reads DSGVTQTPKHLITATGQRVTLRCSPRSGDLSVYWYQQSLDQGLQFLIQYYNGEERAKGNILERFSAQQFPDLHSELNLSSLELGDSALYFCASSAGGMRGYTFGSGTRLTVV.

The table lists this clone with a few counts. The V gene is TRBV30, the J gene TRBJ1-1; D unclear. V lost 8 bases, J lost 0 bases, and 10 bases lay in between. The CDR3 loop spans 12 amino acids. Germline V gene sequence: CDR1 GTSNPN, CDR2 SVGIG (reference sequence). CDR3 amino acids: CAISRMNTEAFF. The CDR3 DNA is TGTGCCATCTCAAGGATGAACACTGAAGCTTTCTTT.

This clone is categorized as medium-sized. The chain recombines TRBV6-5 with TRBJ2-5; D may be TRBD1 or TRBD2 (7 bases each). Trimming left V 10 bases short and J 5 bases short, with 17 bases between. The V gene's germline CDR1 is MNHEY and CDR2 SVGAGI. There are 13 residues in the CDR3. The DNA for the CDR3 is TGTGCCACCCAGGGGGAGGGGTGGGAGACCCAGTACTTC. This codes for CATQGEGWETQYF.

The V gene is TRBV29-1, the J gene TRBJ1-3; no clear D gene. The CDR3 sequence is 13 residues long. The V gene lost 7 bases and the J gene lost 1 base, with 11 bases spanning the gap. CDR1 is SQVTM, CDR2 ANQGSEA, per germline. CDR3 DNA: TGCAGCGCCCGGAGGGTATCTGGAAACACCATATATTTT. Its translation is CSARRVSGNTIYF.

As to this clone: The sample has other DNA sequences that encode this CDR3 too. This chain uses TRBV27 with TRBJ1-2, with D possibly TRBD1 on 6 matching bases. V lost 3 bases and J 8 bases, leaving 13 bases between the germline ends. The germline V gene encodes CDR1 MNHEY and CDR2 SMNVEV (reference sequence). The CDR3 is 13 residues long. CDR3 bases: TGTGCCAGCAGTTTTAGGGGGGCTGAAGGCTACACCTTC. This sequence encodes CASSFRGAEGYTF.

This rearrangement joins TRBV6-6 to TRBJ2-7; TRBD2 matches at 8 bases. With 4 bases clipped from V and 7 bases from J, the junction kept 15 bases outside the gene matches. Germline V lookup: CDR1 MNHNY, CDR2 SVGAGI (reference sequence). The CDR3 is made up of 16 amino acids. CDR3 amino acids: CASSSSSGTSLGEQYF. The CDR3, as DNA: TGTGCCAGCAGTTCCTCCTCCGGGACTAGTTTGGGAGAGCAGTACTTC.

The chain joins TRBV28 to TRBJ1-5; 8 bases match TRBD1. The CDR3 sequence is 16 residues long. V lost 6 bases to trimming and J lost 2 bases; unmatched junction nucleotides: 9. CDR1 MDHEN and CDR2 SYDVKM come from the germline V gene. The CDR3 is CASSHDRGVRNQPQHF. The DNA for the CDR3 is TGTGCCAGCAGCCATGACAGGGGTGTTCGCAATCAGCCCCAGCATTTT.

V usage is TRBV27 and J usage is TRBJ2-2; D is perhaps TRBD1 (6 bases). Trimming removed 7 bases from V and 3 bases from J, with 15 bases in between. Per the germline V gene, CDR1 is MNHEY and CDR2 is SMNVEV (reference sequence). The CDR3 is 15 residues long. The CDR3 DNA is TGTGCCAGCACCACACAGGGACATTACACCGGGGAGCTGTTTTTT. Translated: CASTTQGHYTGELFF.

This chain links TRBV28 with TRBJ1-4; D is ambiguous. Germline CDR1 and CDR2: MDHEN and SYDVKM. The CDR3 is made up of 13 amino acids. The V end was cut by 7 bases, the J end by 0 bases, with 6 bases between. CDR3 nucleotide sequence: TGTGCCAGCACACTTACAACTAATGAAAAACTGTTTTTT. Protein: CASTLTTNEKLFF. The full variable domain, completed using reference TRBV28 and TRBJ1-4, is DVKVTQSSRYLVKRTGEKVFLECVQDMDHENMFWYRQDPGLGLRLIYFSYDVKMKEKGDIPEGYSVSREKKERFSLILESASTNQTSMYLCASTLTTNEKLFFGSGTQLSVL.

This chain links TRBV7-9 with TRBJ2-7, with a possible D match to TRBD1 (5 bases). Trimming cost V 1 base and J 5 bases, with 9 bases left between them. Germline CDR1 SEHNR, CDR2 FQNEAQ (reference sequence). The CDR3 extends over 13 amino acids. DNA of the CDR3: TGTGCCAGCAGCTTAGTTAGGACACACGAGCAGTACTTC. It translates to CASSLVRTHEQYF.

The J gene is TRBJ1-2, the V gene TRBV9; D not certain. From germline, CDR1 is SGDLS and CDR2 YYNGEE. V was trimmed by 3 bases and J by 3 bases, leaving 9 bases between them. The CDR3 totals 13 residues. The CDR3 region is CASSAGPYYGYTF. CDR3 in DNA: TGTGCCAGCAGCGCCGGACCGTACTATGGCTACACCTTC.

This chain connects TRBV7-9 to TRBJ1-2; D is unresolved. The CDR3 is 13 amino acids. V gave up 5 bases and J gave up 5 bases, with 12 bases separating them. CDR1 is SEHNR and CDR2 is FQNEAQ in the germline V gene (reference sequence). CDR3 DNA sequence: TGTGCCAGCAGCGCCGTCATTGGGTATGGCTACACCTTC. It codes for CASSAVIGYGYTF.